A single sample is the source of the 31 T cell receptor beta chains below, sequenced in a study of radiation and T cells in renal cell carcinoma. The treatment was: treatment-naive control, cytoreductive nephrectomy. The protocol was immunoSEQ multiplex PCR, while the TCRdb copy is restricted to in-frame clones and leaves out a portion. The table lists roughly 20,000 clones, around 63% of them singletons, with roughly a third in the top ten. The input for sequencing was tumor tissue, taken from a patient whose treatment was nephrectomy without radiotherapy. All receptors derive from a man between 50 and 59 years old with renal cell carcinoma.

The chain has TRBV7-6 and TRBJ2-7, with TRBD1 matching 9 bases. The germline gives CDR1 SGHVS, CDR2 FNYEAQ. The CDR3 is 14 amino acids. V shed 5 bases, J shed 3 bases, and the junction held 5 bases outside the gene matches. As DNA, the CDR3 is TGTGCCAGCAGCACCCGACAGGGGGGCTACGAGCAGTACTTC. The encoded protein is CASSTRQGGYEQYF.

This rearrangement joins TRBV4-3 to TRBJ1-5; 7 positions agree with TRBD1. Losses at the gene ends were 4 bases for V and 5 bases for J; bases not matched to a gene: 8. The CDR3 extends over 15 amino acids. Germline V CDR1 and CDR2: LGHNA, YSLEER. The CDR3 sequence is CASSLSRDSDQPQHF. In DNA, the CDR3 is TGCGCCAGCAGCCTTTCGCGGGACAGTGATCAGCCCCAGCATTTT.

DNA for the CDR3: TGTGCCAGCAGCCTCTGGACAGGCTACACTGAAGCTTTCTTT. Protein product: CASSLWTGYTEAFF. The rearrangement uses TRBV4-2 and TRBJ1-1, with 7 bases aligning to TRBD1. J gave up 3 bases and V 4 bases, and 5 bases lay outside the gene matches. The CDR3 has 14 residues. Germline V lookup: CDR1 LGHNA, CDR2 YNFKEQ.

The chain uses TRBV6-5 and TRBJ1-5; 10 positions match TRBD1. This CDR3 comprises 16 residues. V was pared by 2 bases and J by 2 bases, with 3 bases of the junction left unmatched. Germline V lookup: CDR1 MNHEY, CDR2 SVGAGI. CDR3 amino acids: CASSYGTGDGNQPQHF. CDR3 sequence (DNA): TGTGCCAGCAGTTACGGGACAGGGGACGGCAATCAGCCCCAGCATTTT.

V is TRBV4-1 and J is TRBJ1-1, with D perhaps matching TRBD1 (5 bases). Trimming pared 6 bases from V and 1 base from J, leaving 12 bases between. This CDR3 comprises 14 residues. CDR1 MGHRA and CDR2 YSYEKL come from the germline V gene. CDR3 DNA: TGCGCCAGCAGACCGGGACCCTGGAACACTGAAGCTTTCTTT. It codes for CASRPGPWNTEAFF.

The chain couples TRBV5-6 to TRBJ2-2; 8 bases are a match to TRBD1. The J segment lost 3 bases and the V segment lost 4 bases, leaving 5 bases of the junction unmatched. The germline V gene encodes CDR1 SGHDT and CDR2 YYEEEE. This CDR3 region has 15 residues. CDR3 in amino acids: CASSLFRGHTGELFF. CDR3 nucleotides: TGTGCCAGCAGCCTCTTCAGGGGGCACACCGGGGAGCTGTTTTTT.

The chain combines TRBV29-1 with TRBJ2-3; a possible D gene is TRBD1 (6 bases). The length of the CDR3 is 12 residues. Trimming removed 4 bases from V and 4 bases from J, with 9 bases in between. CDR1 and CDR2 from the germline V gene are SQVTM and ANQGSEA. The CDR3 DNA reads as TGCAGCGTTGCAAGGGGGTCAGATACGCAGTATTTT. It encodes CSVARGSDTQYF.

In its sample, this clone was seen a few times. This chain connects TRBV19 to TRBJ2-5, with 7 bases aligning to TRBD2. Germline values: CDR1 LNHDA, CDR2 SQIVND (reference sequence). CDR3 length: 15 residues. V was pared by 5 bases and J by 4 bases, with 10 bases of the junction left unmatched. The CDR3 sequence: CASSPRSSGSETQYF. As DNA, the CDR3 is TGTGCCAGTAGTCCCCGGTCTAGCGGATCAGAGACCCAGTACTTC.

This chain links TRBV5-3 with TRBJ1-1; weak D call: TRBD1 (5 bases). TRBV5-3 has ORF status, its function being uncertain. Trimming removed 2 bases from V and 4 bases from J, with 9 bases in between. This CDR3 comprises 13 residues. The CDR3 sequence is CARSFIGGTEAFF. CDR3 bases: TGTGCCAGAAGCTTCATCGGGGGCACTGAAGCTTTCTTT.

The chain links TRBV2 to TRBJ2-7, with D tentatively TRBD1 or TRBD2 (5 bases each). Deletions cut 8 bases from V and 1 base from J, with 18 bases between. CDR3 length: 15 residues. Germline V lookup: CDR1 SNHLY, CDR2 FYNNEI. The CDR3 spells CASGEGTDLSYEQYF. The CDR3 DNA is TGTGCCAGCGGGGAAGGGACGGACTTATCCTACGAGCAGTACTTC.

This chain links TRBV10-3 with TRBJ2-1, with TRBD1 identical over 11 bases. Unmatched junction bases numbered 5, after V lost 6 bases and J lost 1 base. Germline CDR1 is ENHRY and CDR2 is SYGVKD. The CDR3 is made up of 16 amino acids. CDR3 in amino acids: CAIRGQGAHSYNEQFF. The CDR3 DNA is TGTGCCATCAGAGGACAGGGGGCTCATTCCTACAATGAGCAGTTCTTC.

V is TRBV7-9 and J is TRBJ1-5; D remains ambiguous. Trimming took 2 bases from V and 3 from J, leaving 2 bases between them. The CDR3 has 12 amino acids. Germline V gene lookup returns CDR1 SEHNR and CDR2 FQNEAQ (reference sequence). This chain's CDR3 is CASSLSNQPQHF. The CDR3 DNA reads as TGTGCCAGCAGCTTATCCAATCAGCCCCAGCATTTT. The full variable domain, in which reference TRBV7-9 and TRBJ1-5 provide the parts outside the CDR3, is DTGVSQNPRHKITKRGQNVTFRCDPISEHNRLYWYRQTLGQGPEFLTYFQNEAQLEKSRLLSDRFSAERPKGSFSTLEIQRTEQGDSAMYLCASSLSNQPQHFGDGTRLSIL.

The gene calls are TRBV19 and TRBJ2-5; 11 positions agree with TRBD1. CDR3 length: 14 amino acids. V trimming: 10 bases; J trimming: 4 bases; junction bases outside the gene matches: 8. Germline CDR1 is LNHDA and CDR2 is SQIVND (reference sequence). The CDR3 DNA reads TGTGCCACCGCGGACAGGGGGCGACGAGAGACCCAGTACTTC. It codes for CATADRGRRETQYF.

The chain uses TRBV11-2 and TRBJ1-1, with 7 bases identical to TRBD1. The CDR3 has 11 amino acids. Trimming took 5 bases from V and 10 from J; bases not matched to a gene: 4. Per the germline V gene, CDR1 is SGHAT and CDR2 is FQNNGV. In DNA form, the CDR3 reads TGTGCCAGCAGCGTCCAGGGGGTAGCTTTCTTT. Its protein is CASSVQGVAFF.

The DNA for the CDR3 is TGTGCCAGCAGTGAAAGGGGGATCTATGGCTACACCTTC. Amino acids: CASSERGIYGYTF. The chain joins TRBV2 to TRBJ1-2; tentatively, D is TRBD1 (6 bases). The germline CDR1 and CDR2 sequences are SNHLY and FYNNEI. The CDR3 contains 13 residues. V was pared by 2 bases and J by 4 bases, with 8 bases between.

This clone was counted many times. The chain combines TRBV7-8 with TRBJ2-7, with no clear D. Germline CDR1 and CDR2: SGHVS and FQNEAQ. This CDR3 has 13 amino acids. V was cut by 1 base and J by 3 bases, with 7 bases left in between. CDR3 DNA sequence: TGTGCCAGCAGCTTAGGTGGGGACTACGAGCAGTACTTC. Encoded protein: CASSLGGDYEQYF.

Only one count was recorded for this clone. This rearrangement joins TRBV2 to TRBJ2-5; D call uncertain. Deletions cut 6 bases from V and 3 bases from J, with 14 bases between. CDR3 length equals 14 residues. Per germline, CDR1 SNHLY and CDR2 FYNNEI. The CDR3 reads CASSHWTTKETQYF. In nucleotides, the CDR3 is TGTGCCAGCAGCCACTGGACGACGAAAGAGACCCAGTACTTC.

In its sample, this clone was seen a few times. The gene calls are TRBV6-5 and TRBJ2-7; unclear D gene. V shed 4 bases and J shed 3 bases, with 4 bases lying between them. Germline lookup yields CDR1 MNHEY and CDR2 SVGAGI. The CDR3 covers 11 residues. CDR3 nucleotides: TGTGCCAGCAGTTCGAACTACGAGCAGTACTTC. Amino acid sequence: CASSSNYEQYF.

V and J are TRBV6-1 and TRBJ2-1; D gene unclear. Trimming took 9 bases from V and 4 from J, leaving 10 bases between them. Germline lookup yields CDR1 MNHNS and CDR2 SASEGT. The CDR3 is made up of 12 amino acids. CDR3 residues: CASRWGYNEQFF. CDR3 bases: TGTGCCAGTAGATGGGGTTACAATGAGCAGTTCTTC.

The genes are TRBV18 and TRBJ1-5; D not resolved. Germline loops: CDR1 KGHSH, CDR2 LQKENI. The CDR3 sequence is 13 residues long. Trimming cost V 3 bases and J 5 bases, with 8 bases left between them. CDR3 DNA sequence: TGTGCCAGCTCACCTTCGCAGGATCAGCCCCAGCATTTT. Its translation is CASSPSQDQPQHF.

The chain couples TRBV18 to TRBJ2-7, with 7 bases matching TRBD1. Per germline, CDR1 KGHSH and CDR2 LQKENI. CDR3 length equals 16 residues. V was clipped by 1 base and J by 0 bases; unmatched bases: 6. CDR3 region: CASSPLDRQGSYEQYF. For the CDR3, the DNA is TGTGCCAGCTCACCACTCGACCGACAGGGCTCCTACGAGCAGTACTTC.

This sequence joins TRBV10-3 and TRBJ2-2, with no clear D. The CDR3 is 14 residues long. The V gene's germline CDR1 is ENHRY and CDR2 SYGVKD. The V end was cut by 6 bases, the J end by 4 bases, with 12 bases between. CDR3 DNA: TGTGCCATCAGCCAGTATAGTGTCACCGGGGAGCTGTTTTTT. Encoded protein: CAISQYSVTGELFF.

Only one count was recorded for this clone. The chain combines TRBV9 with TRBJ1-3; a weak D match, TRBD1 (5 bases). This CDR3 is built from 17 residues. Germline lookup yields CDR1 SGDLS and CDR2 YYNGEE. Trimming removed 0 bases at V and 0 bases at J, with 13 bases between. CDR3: CASSVVGRVGSGNTIYF. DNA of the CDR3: TGTGCCAGCAGCGTAGTTGGCAGGGTCGGCTCTGGAAACACCATATATTTT.

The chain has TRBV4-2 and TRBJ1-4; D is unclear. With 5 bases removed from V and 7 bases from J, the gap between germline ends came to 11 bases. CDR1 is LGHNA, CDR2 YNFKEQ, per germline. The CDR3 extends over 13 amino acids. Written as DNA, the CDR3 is TGTGCCAGCAGCTTGACGATGAGTGAAAAACTGTTTTTT. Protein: CASSLTMSEKLFF.

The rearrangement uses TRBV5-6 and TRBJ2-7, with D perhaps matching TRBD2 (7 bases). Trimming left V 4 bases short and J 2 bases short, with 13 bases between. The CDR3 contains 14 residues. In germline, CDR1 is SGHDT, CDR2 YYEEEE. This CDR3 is CASSPGGDTYEQYF. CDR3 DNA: TGTGCCAGCAGCCCTGGGGGGGACACCTACGAGCAGTACTTC.

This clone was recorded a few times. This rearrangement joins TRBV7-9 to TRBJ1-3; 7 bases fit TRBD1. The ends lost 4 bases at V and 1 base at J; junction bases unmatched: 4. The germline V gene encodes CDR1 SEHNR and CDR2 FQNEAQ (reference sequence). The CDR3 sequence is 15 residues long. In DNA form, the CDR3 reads TGTGCCAGCAGCTCGACAGGGCTTTCTGGAAACACCATATATTTT. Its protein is CASSSTGLSGNTIYF.

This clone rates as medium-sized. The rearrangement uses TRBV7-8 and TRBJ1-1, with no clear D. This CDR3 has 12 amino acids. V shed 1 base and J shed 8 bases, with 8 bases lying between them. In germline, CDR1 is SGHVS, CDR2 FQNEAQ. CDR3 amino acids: CASSLDVSEAFF. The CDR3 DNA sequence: TGTGCCAGCAGCTTAGATGTCAGCGAAGCTTTCTTT.

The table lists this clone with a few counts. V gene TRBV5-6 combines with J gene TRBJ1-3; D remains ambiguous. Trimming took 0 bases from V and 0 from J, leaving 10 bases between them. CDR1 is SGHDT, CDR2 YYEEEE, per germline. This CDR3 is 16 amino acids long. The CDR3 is CASSLAGTVSGNTIYF. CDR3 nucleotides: TGTGCCAGCAGCTTGGCGGGTACAGTCTCTGGAAACACCATATATTTT.

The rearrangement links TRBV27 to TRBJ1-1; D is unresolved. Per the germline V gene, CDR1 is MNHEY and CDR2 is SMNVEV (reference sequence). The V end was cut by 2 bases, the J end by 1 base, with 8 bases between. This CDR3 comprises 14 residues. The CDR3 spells CASSLGNPNTEAFF. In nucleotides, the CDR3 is TGTGCCAGCAGTTTAGGGAATCCGAACACTGAAGCTTTCTTT.

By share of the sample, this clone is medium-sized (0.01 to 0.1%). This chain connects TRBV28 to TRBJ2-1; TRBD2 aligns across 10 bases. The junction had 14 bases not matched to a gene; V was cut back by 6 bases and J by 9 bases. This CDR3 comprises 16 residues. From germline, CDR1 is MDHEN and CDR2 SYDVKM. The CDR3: CASSHKAGGTVGEQFF. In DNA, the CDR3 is TGTGCCAGCAGCCACAAAGCGGGAGGGACTGTTGGTGAGCAGTTCTTC.

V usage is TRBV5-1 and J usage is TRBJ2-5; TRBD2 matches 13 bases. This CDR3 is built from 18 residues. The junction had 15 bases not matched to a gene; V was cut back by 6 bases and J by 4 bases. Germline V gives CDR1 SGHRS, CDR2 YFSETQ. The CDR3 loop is CASTLGTSGISVGETQYF. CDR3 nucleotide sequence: TGCGCCAGCACCTTAGGGACTAGCGGGATCTCAGTTGGAGAGACCCAGTACTTC.